A selection of T cell receptor beta chains follows, all from one sample in a study of shared clonotypes between healthy human individuals. This table comes from immunoSEQ multiplex PCR, and its TCRdb copy is limited to in-frame clones, with some not included. The sample holds approximately 980,000 clones, around three quarters seen once. The sequenced sample consisted of memory CD4+ T cells sorted from blood. Receptors originate from a man aged 18-30 years in good health. Each CDR3 is given with its conserved first and last residue. The D gene is left open where the match is weak. For some rows the clone size is stated as once, few or many, or as a class when expanded; others skip it.

TRBV4-1,TRBJ1-1,NA,NA,TGCGCCAGCAGCCAAGAGCCAGGGGCCGCACTTATGAACACTGAAGCTTTCTTT,CASSQEPGAALMNTEAFF
TRBV19,TRBJ1-2,few,TRBD1,TGTGCCAGTAGCGACAGGGGGACAGGGGGCTACACCTTC,CASSDRGTGGYTF
TRBV6-6,TRBJ1-2,once,TRBD1,TGTGCCAGCAGTTACTCGAATACAGGGGCGTATGGCTACACCTTC,CASSYSNTGAYGYTF
TRBV6-1,TRBJ1-5,NA,NA,TGTGCCAGCAGTGAAAGTTCGCGTCAGCCCCAGCATTTT,CASSESSRQPQHF
TRBV30,TRBJ1-2,NA,TRBD1,TGTGCCCTAAGGACAGGACCTATATTTGGCTACACCTTC,CALRTGPIFGYTF
TRBV6-6,TRBJ2-2,NA,NA,TGTGCCAGCAGTTACTCGAAGGCTTCAGGGGAGCTGTTTTTT,CASSYSKASGELFF
TRBV10-2,TRBJ1-1,NA,NA,TGCGCCAGCAGGGAAGAAGTGGGACTCGCAGCTTTCTTT,CASREEVGLAAFF
TRBV6-1,TRBJ2-7,NA,NA,TGTGCCAGCAGGAAAGAAGGACATCCTGGAGACGAGCAGTACTTC,CASRKEGHPGDEQYF
TRBV4-3,TRBJ2-2,NA,NA,TGCGCCAGCAGCCAAGATATCAGGCCGAACACCGGGGAGCTGTTTTTT,CASSQDIRPNTGELFF
TRBV5-5,TRBJ1-4,NA,NA,TGTGCCAGCAGCTTGGGGCCTGAGAATGAAAAACTGTTTTTT,CASSLGPENEKLFF